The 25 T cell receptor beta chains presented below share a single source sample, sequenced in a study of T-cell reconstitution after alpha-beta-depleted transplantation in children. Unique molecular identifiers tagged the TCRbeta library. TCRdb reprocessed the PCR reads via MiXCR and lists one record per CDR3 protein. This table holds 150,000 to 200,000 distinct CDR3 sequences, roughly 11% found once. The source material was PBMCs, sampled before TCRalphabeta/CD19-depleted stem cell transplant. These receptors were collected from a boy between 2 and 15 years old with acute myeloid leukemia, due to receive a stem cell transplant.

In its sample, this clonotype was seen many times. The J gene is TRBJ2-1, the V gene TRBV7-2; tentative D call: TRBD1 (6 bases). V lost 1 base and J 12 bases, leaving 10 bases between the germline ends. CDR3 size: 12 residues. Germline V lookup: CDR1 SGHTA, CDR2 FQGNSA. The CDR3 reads CASSLGGLGQFF. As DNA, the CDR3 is TGTGCCAGCAGCTTAGGGGGGCTAGGGCAGTTCTTC. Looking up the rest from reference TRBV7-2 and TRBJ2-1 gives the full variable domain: GAGVSQSPSNKVTEKGKDVELRCDPISGHTALYWYRQSLGQGLEFLIYFQGNSAPDKSGLPSDRFSAERTGGSVSTLTIQRTQQEDSAVYLCASSLGGLGQFFGPGTRLTVL.

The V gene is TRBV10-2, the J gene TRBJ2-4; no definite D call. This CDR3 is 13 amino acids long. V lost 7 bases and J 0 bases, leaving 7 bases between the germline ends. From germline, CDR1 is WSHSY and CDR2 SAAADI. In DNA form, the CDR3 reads TGCGCCAGCAAAGACCAAGCCAAAAACATTCAGTACTTC. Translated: CASKDQAKNIQYF.

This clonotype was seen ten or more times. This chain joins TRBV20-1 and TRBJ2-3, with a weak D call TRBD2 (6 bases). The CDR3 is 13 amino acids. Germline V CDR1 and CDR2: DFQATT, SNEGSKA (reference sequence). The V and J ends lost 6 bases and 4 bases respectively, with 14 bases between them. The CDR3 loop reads CSASPGVADTQYF. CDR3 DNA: TGCAGTGCCTCCCCGGGGGTCGCAGATACGCAGTATTTT.

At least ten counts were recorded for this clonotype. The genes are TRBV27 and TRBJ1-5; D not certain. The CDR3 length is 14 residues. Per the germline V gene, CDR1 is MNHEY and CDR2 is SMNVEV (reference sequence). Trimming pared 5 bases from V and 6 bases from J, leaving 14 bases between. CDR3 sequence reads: CASSPREAGQPQHF. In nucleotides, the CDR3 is TGTGCCAGCAGTCCCCGGGAGGCCGGTCAGCCCCAGCATTTT.

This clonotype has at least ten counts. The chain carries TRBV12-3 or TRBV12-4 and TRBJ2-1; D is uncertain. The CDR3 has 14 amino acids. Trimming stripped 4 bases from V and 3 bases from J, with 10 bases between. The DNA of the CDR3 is TGTGCCAGCAGTTCCTTCAATCGCTACAATGAGCAGTTCTTC. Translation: CASSSFNRYNEQFF.

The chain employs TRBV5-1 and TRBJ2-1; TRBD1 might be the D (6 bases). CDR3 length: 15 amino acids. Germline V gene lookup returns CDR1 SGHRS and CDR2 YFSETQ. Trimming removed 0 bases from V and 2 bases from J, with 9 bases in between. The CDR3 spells CASSLVTGTYNEQFF. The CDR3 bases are TGCGCCAGCAGCTTGGTTACAGGGACCTACAATGAGCAGTTCTTC.

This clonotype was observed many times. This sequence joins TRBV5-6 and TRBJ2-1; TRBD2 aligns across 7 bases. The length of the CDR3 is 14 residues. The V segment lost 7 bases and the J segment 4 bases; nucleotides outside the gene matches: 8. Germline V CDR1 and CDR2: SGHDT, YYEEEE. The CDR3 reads CASQSGTTYNEQFF. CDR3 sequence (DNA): TGTGCCAGCCAATCCGGGACTACTTACAATGAGCAGTTCTTC. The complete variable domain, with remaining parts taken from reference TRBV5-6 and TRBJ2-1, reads DAGVTQSPTHLIKTRGQQVTLRCSPKSGHDTVSWYQQALGQGPQFIFQYYEEEERQRGNFPDRFSGHQFPNYSSELNVNALLLGDSALYLCASQSGTTYNEQFFGPGTRLTVL.

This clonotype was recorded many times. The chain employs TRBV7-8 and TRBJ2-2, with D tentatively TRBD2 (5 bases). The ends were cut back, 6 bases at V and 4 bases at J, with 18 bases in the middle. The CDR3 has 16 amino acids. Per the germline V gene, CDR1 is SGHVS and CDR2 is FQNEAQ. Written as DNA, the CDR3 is TGTGCCAGCAGACGGGCCGGGCACCGGGGCACCGGGGAGCTGTTTTTT. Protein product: CASRRAGHRGTGELFF. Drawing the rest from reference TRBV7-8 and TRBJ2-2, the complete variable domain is GAGVSQSPRYKVAKRGQDVALRCDPISGHVSLFWYQQALGQGPEFLTYFQNEAQLDKSGLPSDRFFAERPEGSVSTLKIQRTQQEDSAVYLCASRRAGHRGTGELFFGEGSRLTVL.

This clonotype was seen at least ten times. In DNA form, the CDR3 reads TGTGCCAGCAGCGGCAATGGCGGTTTTCTGGCTGAAGCTTTCTTT. It yields the protein CASSGNGGFLAEAFF. This chain links TRBV9 with TRBJ1-1; no clear D. This CDR3 is 15 amino acids long. Germline lookup yields CDR1 SGDLS and CDR2 YYNGEE. Between the trimmed V and J ends, which lost 3 bases and 6 bases, there was a span of 18 bases.

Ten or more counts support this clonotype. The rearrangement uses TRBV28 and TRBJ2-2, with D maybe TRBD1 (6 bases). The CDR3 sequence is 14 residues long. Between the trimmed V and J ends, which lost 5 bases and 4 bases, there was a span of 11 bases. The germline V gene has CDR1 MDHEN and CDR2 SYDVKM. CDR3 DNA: TGTGCCAGCAGTATAACAGGGCCCACCGGGGAGCTGTTTTTT. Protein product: CASSITGPTGELFF. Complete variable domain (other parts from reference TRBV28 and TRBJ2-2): DVKVTQSSRYLVKRTGEKVFLECVQDMDHENMFWYRQDPGLGLRLIYFSYDVKMKEKGDIPEGYSVSREKKERFSLILESASTNQTSMYLCASSITGPTGELFFGEGSRLTVL.

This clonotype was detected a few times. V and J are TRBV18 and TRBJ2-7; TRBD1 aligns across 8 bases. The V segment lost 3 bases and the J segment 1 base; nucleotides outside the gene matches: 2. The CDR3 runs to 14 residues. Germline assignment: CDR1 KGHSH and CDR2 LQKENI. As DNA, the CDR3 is TGTGCCAGCTCACCGGGGGACAGGTCCTACGAGCAGTACTTC. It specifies CASSPGDRSYEQYF.

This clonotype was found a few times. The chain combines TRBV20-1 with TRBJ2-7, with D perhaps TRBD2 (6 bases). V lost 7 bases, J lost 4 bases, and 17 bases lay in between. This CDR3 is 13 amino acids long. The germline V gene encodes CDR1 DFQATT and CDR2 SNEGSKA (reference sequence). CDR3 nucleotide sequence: TGCAGTGGTGGACTACCGGGAACGTACGAGCAGTACTTC. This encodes CSGGLPGTYEQYF.

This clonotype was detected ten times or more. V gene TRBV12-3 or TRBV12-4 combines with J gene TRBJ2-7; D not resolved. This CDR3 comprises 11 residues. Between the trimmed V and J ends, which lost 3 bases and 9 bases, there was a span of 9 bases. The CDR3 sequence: CASSLVCGQYV. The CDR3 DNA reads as TGTGCCAGCAGTTTGGTGTGCGGGCAGTACGTC.

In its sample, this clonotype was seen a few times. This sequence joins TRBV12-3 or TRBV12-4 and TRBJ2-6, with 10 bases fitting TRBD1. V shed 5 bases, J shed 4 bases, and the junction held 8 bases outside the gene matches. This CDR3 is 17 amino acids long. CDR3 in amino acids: CASSLRDRGRGANVLTF. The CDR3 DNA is TGTGCCAGCAGTCTCCGGGACAGGGGACGCGGGGCCAACGTCCTGACTTTC.

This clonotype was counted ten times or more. The CDR3 loop reads CASNIPQGYQPQHF. In nucleotides, the CDR3 is TGTGCCAGCAACATCCCACAGGGGTATCAGCCCCAGCATTTT. The chain joins TRBV28 to TRBJ1-5, with 7 bases fitting TRBD1. The length of the CDR3 is 14 residues. V lost 7 bases, J lost 5 bases, and 8 bases stayed unmatched. Germline values: CDR1 MDHEN, CDR2 SYDVKM.

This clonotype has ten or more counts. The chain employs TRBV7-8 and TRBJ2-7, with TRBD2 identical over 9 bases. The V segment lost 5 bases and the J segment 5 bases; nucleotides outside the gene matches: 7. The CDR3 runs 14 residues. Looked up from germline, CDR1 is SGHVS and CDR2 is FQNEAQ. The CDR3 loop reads CASSERSGRNEQYF. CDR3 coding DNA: TGTGCCAGCAGCGAGAGAAGCGGGAGGAACGAGCAGTACTTC. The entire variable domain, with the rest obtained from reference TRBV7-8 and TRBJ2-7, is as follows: GAGVSQSPRYKVAKRGQDVALRCDPISGHVSLFWYQQALGQGPEFLTYFQNEAQLDKSGLPSDRFFAERPEGSVSTLKIQRTQQEDSAVYLCASSERSGRNEQYFGPGTRLTVT.

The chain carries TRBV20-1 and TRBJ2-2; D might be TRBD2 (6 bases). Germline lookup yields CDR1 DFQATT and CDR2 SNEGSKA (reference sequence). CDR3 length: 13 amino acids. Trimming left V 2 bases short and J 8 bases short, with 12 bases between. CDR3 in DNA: TGCAGTGCTAGAAGGGAAAGCGGGGGGGAGCTGTTTTTT. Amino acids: CSARRESGGELFF.

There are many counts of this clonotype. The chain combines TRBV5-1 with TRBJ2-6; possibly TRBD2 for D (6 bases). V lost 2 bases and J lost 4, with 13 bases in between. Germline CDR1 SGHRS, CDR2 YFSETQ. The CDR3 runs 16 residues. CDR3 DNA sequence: TGCGCCAGCAGCTTTGCGGGGCTGTCCGGGGCCAACGTCCTGACTTTC. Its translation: CASSFAGLSGANVLTF.

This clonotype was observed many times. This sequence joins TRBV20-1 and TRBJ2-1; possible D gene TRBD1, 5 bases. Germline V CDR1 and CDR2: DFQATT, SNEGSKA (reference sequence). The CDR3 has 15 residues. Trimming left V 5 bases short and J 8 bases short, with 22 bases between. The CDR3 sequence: CSAAIPLGVFDEQFF. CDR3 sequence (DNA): TGCAGTGCTGCCATACCTCTAGGGGTTTTCGATGAGCAGTTCTTC.

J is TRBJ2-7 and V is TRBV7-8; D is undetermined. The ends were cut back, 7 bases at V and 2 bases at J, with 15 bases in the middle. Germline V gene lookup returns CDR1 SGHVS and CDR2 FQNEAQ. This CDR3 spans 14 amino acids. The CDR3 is CASNVLSQAYEQYF. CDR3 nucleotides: TGTGCCAGCAATGTTTTGTCGCAGGCCTACGAGCAGTACTTC.

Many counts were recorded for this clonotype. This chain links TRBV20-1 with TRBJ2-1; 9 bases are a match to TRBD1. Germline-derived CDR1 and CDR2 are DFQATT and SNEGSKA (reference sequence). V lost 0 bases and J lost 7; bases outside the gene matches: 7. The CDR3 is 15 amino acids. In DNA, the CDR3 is TGCAGTGCTAGAGAACACAGGGGGCTTGGTAATGAGCAGTTCTTC. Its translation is CSAREHRGLGNEQFF.

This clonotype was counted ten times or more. CDR3 amino acids: CSVETRLYQETQYF. The CDR3 DNA is TGCAGCGTTGAAACCCGGCTGTACCAAGAGACCCAGTACTTC. The rearrangement uses TRBV29-1 and TRBJ2-5; D not resolved. The CDR3 sequence is 14 residues long. Between the trimmed V and J ends, which lost 2 bases and 0 bases, there was a span of 10 bases. CDR1 and CDR2 (germline): SQVTM, ANQGSEA. Variable domain in full (rest from reference TRBV29-1 and TRBJ2-5): SAVISQKPSRDICQRGTSLTIQCQVDSQVTMMFWYRQQPGQSLTLIATANQGSEATYESGFVIDKFPISRPNLTFSTLTVSNMSPEDSSIYLCSVETRLYQETQYFGPGTRLLVL.

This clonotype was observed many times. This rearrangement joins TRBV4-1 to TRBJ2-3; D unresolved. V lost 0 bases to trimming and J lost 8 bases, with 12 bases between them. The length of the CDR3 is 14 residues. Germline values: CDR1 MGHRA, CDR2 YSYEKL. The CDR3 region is CASSQDGVGGTQYF. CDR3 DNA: TGCGCCAGCAGCCAAGATGGGGTCGGCGGTACGCAGTATTTT.

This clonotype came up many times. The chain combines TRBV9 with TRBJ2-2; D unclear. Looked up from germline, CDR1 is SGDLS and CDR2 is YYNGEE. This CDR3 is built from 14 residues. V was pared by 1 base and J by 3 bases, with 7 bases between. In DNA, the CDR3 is TGTGCCAGCAGCGTAAACTCCTACACCGGGGAGCTGTTTTTT. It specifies CASSVNSYTGELFF.

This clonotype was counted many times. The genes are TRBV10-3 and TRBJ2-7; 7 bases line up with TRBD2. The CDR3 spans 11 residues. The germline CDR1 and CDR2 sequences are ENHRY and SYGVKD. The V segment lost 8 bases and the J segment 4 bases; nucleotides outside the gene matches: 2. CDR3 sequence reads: CAIAGDYEQYF. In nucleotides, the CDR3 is TGTGCCATCGCGGGGGATTACGAGCAGTACTTC.